These T cell receptor beta chains were read from a single sample in a study of T cell repertoires in cytomegalovirus infection. TCRdb fed the reads into MiXCR, producing one record per CDR3 protein. The data show 400,000 or so distinct CDR3 sequences, with over 15% seen just once and about 10% held by the top ten. Material: PBMCs. The receptors here all came from a human donor in good health (CMV status not recorded). Some clones in this sample may be carry-over from other donors' samples. Both conserved end residues are part of each CDR3. The D gene is left open where the match is weak. Clone size is stated in some rows and not others, as once, few, many or a class when expanded.

>TRBJ1-1|NA|TRBV7-6|few
TGTGCCAGCAGCTCGGGGGGGGGGGGGCGGAACACTGAAGCTTTCTTT
CASSSGGGGRNTEAFF
>TRBJ2-5|NA|TRBV18|NA
TGTGCCAGCTCGACACCCGTTTCCGAGACCCAGTACTTC
CASSTPVSETQYF
>TRBJ2-3|TRBD2|TRBV7-8|NA
TGTGCCAGCAGCGGAACTAGCGGGGGTAGCACAGATACGCAGTATTTT
CASSGTSGGSTDTQYF
>TRBJ2-1|TRBD2|TRBV2|few
TGTGCCAGCAGTGGTGGCGGGAGGACAGCGGATGAGCAGTTCTTC
CASSGGGRTADEQFF
>TRBJ1-6|NA|TRBV6-5|many
TGTGCCAGCAGTTACGATAGCACCATCGATTCACCCCTCCACTTT
CASSYDSTIDSPLHF
>TRBJ2-1|NA|TRBV3-1|NA
TGTGCCAGCAGCCAAGATGGGTTCGGCAATGAGCAGTTCTTC
CASSQDGFGNEQFF
>TRBJ2-5|NA|TRBV7-2|NA
TGTGCCAGCAGCTTCGTCGGGCCGGTTGGGGAGACCCAGTACTTC
CASSFVGPVGETQYF
>TRBJ2-1|NA|TRBV28|NA
TGTGCCAGCAGTCCCGCTCTGGGGTCAAGGGAGCAGTTCTTC
CASSPALGSREQFF
>TRBJ2-2|NA|TRBV12-3/TRBV12-4|NA
TGTGCCAGCAGTTACGCCGGATCCTCACAGGGACTAAACACCGGGGAGCTGTTTTTT
CASSYAGSSQGLNTGELFF
>TRBJ2-1|TRBD2|TRBV20-1|few
TGCAGTGCTCCGACCGGGACTAGTAGTGAGCAGTTCTTC
CSAPTGTSSEQFF
>TRBJ2-3|NA|TRBV7-2|many
TGTGCCAGCAGCTTAGTTGTTGGCCCGTGGGATCCCACAGATACGCAGTATTTT
CASSLVVGPWDPTDTQYF
>TRBJ2-7|TRBD1|TRBV28|NA
TGTGCCAGCACTCGGGGACAGCCTAGGGACGAGCAGGACTTC
CASTRGQPRDEQDF
>TRBJ2-1|NA|TRBV7-2|many
TGTGCCAGCAGCCAGGTCCCTGGGGGAAATGAGCAGTTCTTC
CASSQVPGGNEQFF
>TRBJ2-3|NA|TRBV6-2/TRBV6-3|NA
TGTGCCAGCCGTACGAGACTATCAGCAGATACGCAGTATTTT
CASRTRLSADTQYF
>TRBJ2-5|TRBD2|TRBV15|NA
TGTGCCACCAGCAGAGATTTCGGAGCGGGAGGGCCGGGGGAGACCCAGTACTTC
CATSRDFGAGGPGETQYF
>TRBJ2-3|NA|TRBV18|NA
TGTGCCAGCTCACCGACACCGAGCACAGATACGCAGTATTTT
CASSPTPSTDTQYF
>TRBJ2-7|NA|TRBV7-2|many
TGTGCCAGCAGCTTATTTGATCACGAGCAGTACTTC
CASSLFDHEQYF
>TRBJ2-2|TRBD1|TRBV29-1|NA
TGCAGCGTTCGGACAGGGGGAACCGGGGAGCTGTTTTTT
CSVRTGGTGELFF
>TRBJ2-5|NA|TRBV12-3/TRBV12-4|NA
TGTGACAGCAGTTTCTTAGGGGAAGAGACCCAGTACTTC
CDSSFLGEETQYF
>TRBJ2-3|TRBD2|TRBV11-2|many
TGTGCCAGCAGCTTGCGGGAGGAAGCCACAGATACGCAGTATTTT
CASSLREEATDTQYF
>TRBJ2-5|NA|TRBV11-2|many
TGTGCCAGCAGCTTAGTGACCTACCAGGAGGAGACCCAGTACTTC
CASSLVTYQEETQYF
>TRBJ2-1|TRBD2|TRBV12-5|NA
TGTGCTAGTTTGGGACTAGCGGATTACAATGAGCAGTTCTTC
CASLGLADYNEQFF
>TRBJ1-1|NA|TRBV27|few
TGTGCCAGCAGTCGGTATCGATCACAGGGGAACACTGAAGCTTTCTTT
CASSRYRSQGNTEAFF
>TRBJ1-1|TRBD1|TRBV7-7|many
TGTGCCAGCAGCTTAGGGACAGGGGCTGAAGCTTTCTTT
CASSLGTGAEAFF
>TRBJ1-6|NA|TRBV6-6|few
TGTGCCAGCAGTTACACGGGACTGCCTGGGGATTCACCCCTCCACTTT
CASSYTGLPGDSPLHF
>TRBJ2-2|TRBD1|TRBV7-9|many
TGTGCCAGCAGCTCGGACAGGGGAAACACCGGGGAGCTGTTTTTT
CASSSDRGNTGELFF
>TRBJ2-1|TRBD1|TRBV12-3/TRBV12-4|NA
TGTGCCAGCAGGGCGACAGGGCTTTTAAATGAGCAGTTCTTC
CASRATGLLNEQFF
>TRBJ2-1|NA|TRBV7-9|few
TGTGCCAGCACCCGGGACTCTCACAATGAGCAGTTCTTC
CASTRDSHNEQFF
>TRBJ2-1|TRBD2|TRBV28|many
TGTGCCAGCAGTCCCCTGGGCCTGGACAGTGTACCAACTAGCGGGCGCTACAATGAGCAGTTCTTC
CASSPLGLDSVPTSGRYNEQFF
>TRBJ2-7|NA|TRBV28|few
TGTGCCAGCAGTTCCTTAAATCCCCCCTACGAGCAGTACTTC
CASSSLNPPYEQYF
>TRBJ1-5|NA|TRBV15|NA
TGTGCCACCAGCCGCCACCAGGGAAATAGCAATCAGCCCCAGCATTTT
CATSRHQGNSNQPQHF
>TRBJ2-1|NA|TRBV2|NA
TGTGCCAGCGCAAAGACGGAACTAAATAGAGAAGAGTTCTTC
CASAKTELNREEFF
>TRBJ2-1|NA|TRBV19|few
TGTGCCAGTAGTGCTCGATCCCAAGCGGTATCCTACAATGAGCAGTTCTTC
CASSARSQAVSYNEQFF
>TRBJ2-7|NA|TRBV7-2|many
TGTGCCAGCAGCTTATTTCAAGAGTACGAGCAGTACTTC
CASSLFQEYEQYF
>TRBJ2-3|NA|TRBV18|few
TGTGCCAGCTTAACCCGACAGGATGCAGATACGCAGTATTTT
CASLTRQDADTQYF
>TRBJ2-3|TRBD2|TRBV9|NA
TGTGCCAGCAGCCCAATCAGCGGGAGAGGTTACGATACGCAGTATTTT
CASSPISGRGYDTQYF
>TRBJ2-6|NA|TRBV5-5|few
TGTGCCAGCAGCTTGTACAGGGCAGCCTTACGCCTCTCTGGGGCCAACGTCCTGACTTTC
CASSLYRAALRLSGANVLTF
>TRBJ2-1|TRBD1|TRBV14|many
TGTGCCAGCAGCCAATACAGGGGTTCCGGCCGTAATGAGCAGTTCTTC
CASSQYRGSGRNEQFF
>TRBJ1-1|NA|TRBV4-1|few
TGCGCCAGCAGCCAAATGGTCGAGGTCCTCTACTTGAACACTGAAGCTTTCTTT
CASSQMVEVLYLNTEAFF
>TRBJ1-2|NA|TRBV4-3|few
TGCGCCAGCAGCCAAGATGTAGGCGAGGGTGGCTACACCTTC
CASSQDVGEGGYTF
>TRBJ2-5|TRBD2|TRBV7-2|many
TGTGCCAGCAGCGAGACTAGCGGGGAGACCCAGTACTTC
CASSETSGETQYF
>TRBJ1-5|NA|TRBV20-1|NA
TGCAGTGCCCAGGACCAGGGTGGTCAGCCCCAGCATTTT
CSAQDQGGQPQHF
>TRBJ2-7|NA|TRBV6-2/TRBV6-3|few
TGTGCCAGCAGTTCCGGGGACACACACTACGAGCAGTACTTC
CASSSGDTHYEQYF
>TRBJ1-1|NA|TRBV5-4|few
TGTGCCAGCAGCTTAAGGACTCACACTGAAGCTTTCTTT
CASSLRTHTEAFF
>TRBJ1-1|NA|TRBV29-1|NA
TGCAGCGTGCGGGGTTTGAACACTGAAGCTTTCTTT
CSVRGLNTEAFF
>TRBJ2-1|NA|TRBV4-2|NA
TGTGCCAGCAGCCAAGATGTAGGCAATGAGCAGTTCTTC
CASSQDVGNEQFF
>TRBJ1-4|TRBD1|TRBV18|NA
TGTGCCAGCTCACCACCCATCGGGACAGGGCCGGAAAAACTGTTTTTT
CASSPPIGTGPEKLFF
>TRBJ2-3|TRBD2|TRBV7-2|many
TGTGCCAGCAGCCGGGCAGCGGGAGGCACAGATACGCAGTATTTT
CASSRAAGGTDTQYF
>TRBJ2-1|TRBD1|TRBV12-3/TRBV12-4|NA
TGTGCCAGCGGGGGCGACAGGGGCAATGAGCAGTTCTTC
CASGGDRGNEQFF
>TRBJ1-2|TRBD1|TRBV12-3/TRBV12-4|NA
TGTGCCAGCAACCCGGGGGGACAGGGAGTTGAAGGATATGGCTACACCTTC
CASNPGGQGVEGYGYTF
>TRBJ1-1|NA|TRBV7-2|many
TGTGCCAGCAGCTTAGGAGGGGGGGGCCTAACCCGGACTGAAGCTTTCTTT
CASSLGGGGLTRTEAFF
>TRBJ1-6|NA|TRBV18|NA
TGTGCCAGCTCACCACGGGAGGATTCACCCCTCCACTTT
CASSPREDSPLHF
>TRBJ2-1|NA|TRBV7-2|many
TGTGCCAGCAGCACCCAGAGCTCCTACAATGAGCAGTTCTTC
CASSTQSSYNEQFF
>TRBJ2-1|NA|TRBV10-3|many
TGTGCCATCAGTCCCTCAGGCAGAGGAAATGAGCAGTTCTTC
CAISPSGRGNEQFF